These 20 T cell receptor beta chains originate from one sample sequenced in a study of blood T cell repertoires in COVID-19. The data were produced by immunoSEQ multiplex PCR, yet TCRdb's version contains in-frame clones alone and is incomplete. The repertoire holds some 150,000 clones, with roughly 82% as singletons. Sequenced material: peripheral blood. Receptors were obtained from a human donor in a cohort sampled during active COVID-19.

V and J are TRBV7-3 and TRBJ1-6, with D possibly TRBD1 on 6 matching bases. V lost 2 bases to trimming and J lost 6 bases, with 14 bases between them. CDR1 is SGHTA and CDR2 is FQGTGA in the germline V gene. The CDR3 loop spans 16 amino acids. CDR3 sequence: CASSLAGAGSNSPLHF. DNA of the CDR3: TGTGCCAGCAGCTTAGCGGGGGCCGGATCTAATTCACCCCTCCACTTT.

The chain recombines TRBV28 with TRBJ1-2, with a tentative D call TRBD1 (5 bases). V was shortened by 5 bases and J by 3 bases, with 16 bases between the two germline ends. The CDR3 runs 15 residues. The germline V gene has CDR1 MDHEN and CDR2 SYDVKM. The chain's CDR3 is CASSPTLQGHYGYTF. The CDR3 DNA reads TGTGCCAGCAGTCCAACACTGCAGGGCCACTATGGCTACACCTTC.

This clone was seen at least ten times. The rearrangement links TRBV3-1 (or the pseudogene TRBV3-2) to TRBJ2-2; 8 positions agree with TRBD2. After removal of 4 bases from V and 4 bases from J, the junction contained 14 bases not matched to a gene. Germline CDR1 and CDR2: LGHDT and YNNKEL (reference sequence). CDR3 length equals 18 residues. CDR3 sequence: CASSLEGLAGGGTGELFF. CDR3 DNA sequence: TGTGCCAGCAGCCTCGAGGGGCTAGCGGGCGGGGGCACCGGGGAGCTGTTTTTT.

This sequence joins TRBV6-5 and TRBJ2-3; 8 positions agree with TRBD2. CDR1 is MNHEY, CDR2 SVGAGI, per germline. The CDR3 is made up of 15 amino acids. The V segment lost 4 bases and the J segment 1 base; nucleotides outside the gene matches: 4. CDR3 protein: CASSWRGARTDTQYF. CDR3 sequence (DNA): TGTGCCAGCAGTTGGCGGGGGGCCCGCACAGATACGCAGTATTTT.

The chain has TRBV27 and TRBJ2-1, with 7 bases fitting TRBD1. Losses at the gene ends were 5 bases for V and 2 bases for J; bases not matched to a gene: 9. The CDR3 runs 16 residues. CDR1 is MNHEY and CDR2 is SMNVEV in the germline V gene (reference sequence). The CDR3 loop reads CASSTYRGITYNEQFF. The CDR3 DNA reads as TGTGCCAGCAGTACCTACAGGGGAATCACCTACAATGAGCAGTTCTTC.

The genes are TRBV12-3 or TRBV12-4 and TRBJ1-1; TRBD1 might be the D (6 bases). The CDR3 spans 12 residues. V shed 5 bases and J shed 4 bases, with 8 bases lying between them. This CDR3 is CASSTGLTEAFF. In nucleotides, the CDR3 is TGTGCCAGCAGTACAGGGCTCACTGAAGCTTTCTTT.

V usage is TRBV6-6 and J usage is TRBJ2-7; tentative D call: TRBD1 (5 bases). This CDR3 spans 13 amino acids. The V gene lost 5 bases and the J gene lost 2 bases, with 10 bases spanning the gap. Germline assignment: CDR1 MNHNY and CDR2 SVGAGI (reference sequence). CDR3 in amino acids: CASSPDTPYEQYF. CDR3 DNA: TGTGCCAGCAGTCCGGACACACCCTACGAGCAGTACTTC.

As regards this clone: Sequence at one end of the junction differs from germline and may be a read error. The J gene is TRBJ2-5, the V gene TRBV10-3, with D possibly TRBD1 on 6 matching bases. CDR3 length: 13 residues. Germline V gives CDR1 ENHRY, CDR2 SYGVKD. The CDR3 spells CAMSGGREETQYF. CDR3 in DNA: TGTGCCATGAGTGGGGGCCGAGAAGAGACCCAGTACTTC.

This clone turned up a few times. CDR3 DNA: TGTGCCAGCAGCTTAGTTCGGGGGGGTGGCACAGATACGCAGTATTTT. The encoded protein is CASSLVRGGGTDTQYF. The chain joins TRBV11-2 to TRBJ2-3, with 8 positions matching TRBD2. The CDR3 contains 16 residues. The germline CDR1 and CDR2 sequences are SGHAT and FQNNGV. J was trimmed by 1 base and V by 1 base; bases with no gene match: 4.

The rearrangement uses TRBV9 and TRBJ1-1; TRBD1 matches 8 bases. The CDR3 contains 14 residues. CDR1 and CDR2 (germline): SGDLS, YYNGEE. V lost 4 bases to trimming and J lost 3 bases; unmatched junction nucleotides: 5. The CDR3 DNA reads TGTGCCAGCAGCAAGGGACAGGTGGACACTGAAGCTTTCTTT. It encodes CASSKGQVDTEAFF. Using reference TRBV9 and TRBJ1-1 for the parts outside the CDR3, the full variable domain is DSGVTQTPKHLITATGQRVTLRCSPRSGDLSVYWYQQSLDQGLQFLIQYYNGEERAKGNILERFSAQQFPDLHSELNLSSLELGDSALYFCASSKGQVDTEAFFGQGTRLTVV.

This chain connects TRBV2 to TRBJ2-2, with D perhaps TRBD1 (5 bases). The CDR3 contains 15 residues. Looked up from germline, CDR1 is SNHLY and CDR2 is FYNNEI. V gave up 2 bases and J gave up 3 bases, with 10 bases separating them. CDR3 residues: CASSERLGDTGELFF. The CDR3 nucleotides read TGTGCCAGCAGTGAACGGCTAGGGGACACCGGGGAGCTGTTTTTT.

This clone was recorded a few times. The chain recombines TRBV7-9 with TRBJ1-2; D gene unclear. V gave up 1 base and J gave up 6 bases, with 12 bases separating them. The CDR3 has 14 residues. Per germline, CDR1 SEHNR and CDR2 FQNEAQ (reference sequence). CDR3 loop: CASSLVMGDHGYTF. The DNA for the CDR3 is TGTGCCAGCAGCTTAGTTATGGGAGACCATGGCTACACCTTC.

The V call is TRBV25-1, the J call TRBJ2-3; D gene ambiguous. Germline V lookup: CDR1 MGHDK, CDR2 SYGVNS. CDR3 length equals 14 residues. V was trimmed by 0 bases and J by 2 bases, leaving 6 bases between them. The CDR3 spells CASSEYDSTDTQYF. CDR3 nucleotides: TGTGCCAGCAGTGAATACGACTCCACAGATACGCAGTATTTT.

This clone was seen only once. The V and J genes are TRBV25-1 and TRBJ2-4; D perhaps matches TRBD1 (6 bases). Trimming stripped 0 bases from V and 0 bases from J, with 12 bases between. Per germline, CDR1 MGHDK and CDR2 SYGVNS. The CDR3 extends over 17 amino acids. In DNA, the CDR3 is TGTGCCAGCAGTGAATATTCGGCAGGGGTAGCCAAAAACATTCAGTACTTC. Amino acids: CASSEYSAGVAKNIQYF.

Here the CDR3 DNA reads TGTGCCAGTCACTCCGGGACAATCGGCAATCAGCCCCAGCATTTT. Translated: CASHSGTIGNQPQHF. The rearrangement joins TRBV19 to TRBJ1-5; TRBD1 might be the D (6 bases). V lost 8 bases to trimming and J lost 2 bases, with 16 bases between them. CDR1 is LNHDA and CDR2 is SQIVND in the germline V gene (reference sequence). This CDR3 region has 15 residues.

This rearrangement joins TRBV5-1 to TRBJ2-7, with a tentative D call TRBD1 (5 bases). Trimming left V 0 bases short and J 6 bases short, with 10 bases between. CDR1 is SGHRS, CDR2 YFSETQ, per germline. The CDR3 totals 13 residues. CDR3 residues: CASSLGPDSEQYF. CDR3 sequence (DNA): TGCGCCAGCAGCTTGGGCCCTGACAGCGAGCAGTACTTC.

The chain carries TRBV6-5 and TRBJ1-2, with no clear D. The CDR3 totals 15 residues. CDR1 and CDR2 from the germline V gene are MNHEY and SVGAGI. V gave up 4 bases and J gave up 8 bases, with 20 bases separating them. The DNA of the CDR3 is TGTGCCAGCAGTTCCAGGACTGCCTCGGGGATAGGCTACACCTTC. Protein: CASSSRTASGIGYTF.

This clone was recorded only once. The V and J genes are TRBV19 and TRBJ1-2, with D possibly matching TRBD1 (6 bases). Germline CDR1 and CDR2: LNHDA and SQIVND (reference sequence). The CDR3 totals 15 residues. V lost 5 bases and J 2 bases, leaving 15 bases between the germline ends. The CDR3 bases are TGTGCCAGTAGTCTGGGGCGGGGGGCGAACTATGGCTACACCTTC. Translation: CASSLGRGANYGYTF.

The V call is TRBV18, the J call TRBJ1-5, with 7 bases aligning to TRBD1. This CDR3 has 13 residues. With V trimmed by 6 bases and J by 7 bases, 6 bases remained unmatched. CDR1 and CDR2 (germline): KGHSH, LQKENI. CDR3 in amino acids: CASSPGQEQPQHF. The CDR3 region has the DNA TGTGCCAGCTCCCCCGGACAGGAGCAGCCCCAGCATTTT.

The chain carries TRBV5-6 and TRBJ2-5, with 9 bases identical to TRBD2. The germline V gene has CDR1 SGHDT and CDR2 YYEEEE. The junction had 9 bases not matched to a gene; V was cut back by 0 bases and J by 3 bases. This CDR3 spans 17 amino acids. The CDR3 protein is CASSLGPGLAAEETQYF. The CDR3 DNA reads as TGTGCCAGCAGCTTGGGTCCGGGACTAGCTGCCGAAGAGACCCAGTACTTC.